Below, 14 T cell receptor beta chains from the same sample are listed, as sequenced in a study of CD8 T cells in Susac syndrome. When the RNA was reverse transcribed, random hexamers were used with an input of roughly 0.5 to 1 ug. TCRdb re-called the immunoSEQ multiplex PCR reads through MiXCR, storing one row per CDR3 protein. The sample shows fewer than 200,000 distinct CDR3 sequences, 85% to 95% of them seen only once. Input material: CD4+ T cells from PBMCs. The receptors stem from a human donor in good health.

The chain couples TRBV23-1 to TRBJ2-1; D gene uncertain. TRBV23-1 is noted as an ORF with a role that remains uncertain. The CDR3 loop spans 13 amino acids. The V end was cut by 5 bases, the J end by 10 bases, with 15 bases between. CDR3 in DNA: TGCGCCAGCAGTTCGGGCATCTATGAGGAGCAGTTCTTC. It codes for CASSSGIYEEQFF.

The CDR3 spells CSVEPPGFHEQYF. In DNA form, the CDR3 reads TGCAGCGTTGAACCGCCCGGTTTCCACGAGCAGTACTTC. This chain links TRBV29-1 with TRBJ2-7; D is unclear. The CDR3 has 13 amino acids. Germline assignment: CDR1 SQVTM and CDR2 ANQGSEA. The V gene lost 2 bases and the J gene lost 5 bases, with 13 bases spanning the gap.

V gene TRBV6-2 or TRBV6-3 combines with J gene TRBJ2-2; D gene unclear. Germline CDR1 reads MNHEY; CDR2 reads SVGEGT. This CDR3 region has 16 residues. The germline V and J ends were trimmed by 2 bases and 0 bases, with 10 bases remaining between them. Here the CDR3 reads CASSYTARSNTGELFF. The CDR3 bases are TGTGCCAGCAGTTACACGGCCAGATCGAACACCGGGGAGCTGTTTTTT.

The J gene is TRBJ2-2, the V gene TRBV6-2 or TRBV6-3; TRBD1 matches at 10 bases. Looked up from germline, CDR1 is MNHEY and CDR2 is SVGEGT. Unmatched junction bases numbered 6, after V lost 10 bases and J lost 10 bases. There are 12 residues in the CDR3. The CDR3 nucleotides read TGTGCCATTAGACAGGGGGCGTCGGAGCTGTTTTTT. This sequence encodes CAIRQGASELFF.

This chain joins TRBV20-1 and TRBJ2-5; TRBD2 aligns across 14 bases. V lost 3 bases, J lost 5 bases, and 20 bases stayed unmatched. CDR1 DFQATT and CDR2 SNEGSKA come from the germline V gene (reference sequence). The CDR3 runs 20 residues. CDR3 in amino acids: CSASPIGRVTSGGAKETQYF. The CDR3 region has the DNA TGCAGTGCTAGCCCCATAGGCAGGGTGACTAGCGGGGGGGCAAAGGAGACCCAGTACTTC.

This chain connects TRBV12-3 or TRBV12-4 to TRBJ2-7, with 12 bases lining up with TRBD2. The CDR3 contains 20 residues. V trimming: 2 bases; J trimming: 3 bases; junction bases outside the gene matches: 17. The DNA of the CDR3 is TGTGCCAGCAGTTTAAAGACTAGCGGGGGTACCGACGGGGACAACTACGAGCAGTACTTC. This translates into CASSLKTSGGTDGDNYEQYF.

The count of this clonotype is one. The genes are TRBV6-2 or TRBV6-3 and TRBJ2-2; no reliable D call. This CDR3 region has 14 residues. The ends were cut back, 2 bases at V and 4 bases at J, with 8 bases in the middle. Per the germline V gene, CDR1 is MNHEY and CDR2 is SVGEGT. The CDR3, as DNA: TGTGCCAGCAGTTACCGGCAGGCCACCGGGGAGCTGTTTTTT. It yields the protein CASSYRQATGELFF.

This clonotype appeared once. The chain combines TRBV18 with TRBJ2-5; D possibly corresponds to TRBD2 (6 bases). Per the germline V gene, CDR1 is KGHSH and CDR2 is LQKENI. V was cut by 3 bases and J by 1 base, with 15 bases left in between. The CDR3 is 16 amino acids. The CDR3: CASSPVGLALQETQYF. DNA for the CDR3: TGTGCCAGCTCACCGGTGGGACTGGCCCTCCAAGAGACCCAGTACTTC.

V is TRBV29-1 and J is TRBJ1-2; D remains unclear. CDR1 and CDR2 (germline): SQVTM, ANQGSEA. With 3 bases removed from V and 8 bases from J, the gap between germline ends came to 7 bases. The CDR3 spans 10 residues. Here the CDR3 DNA reads TGCAGCGTTGATCTCGGGGGCTACACCTTC. Its translation: CSVDLGGYTF.

The rearrangement uses TRBV12-3 or TRBV12-4 and TRBJ1-2; the match to TRBD1 covers 9 bases. Losses at the gene ends were 3 bases for V and 6 bases for J; bases not matched to a gene: 2. CDR3 length: 13 amino acids. This CDR3 reads CASSFDRGNGYTF. CDR3 DNA sequence: TGTGCCAGCAGTTTTGACAGGGGGAATGGCTACACCTTC.

This clonotype was counted a single time. This chain joins TRBV6-2 or TRBV6-3 and TRBJ2-2; D unresolved. CDR3 size: 11 residues. Germline CDR1 MNHEY, CDR2 SVGEGT. Trimming took off 5 bases at V and 9 bases at J, with 7 bases between the two ends. The chain's CDR3 is CASSPARELFF. CDR3 nucleotides: TGTGCCAGCAGTCCGGCTCGGGAGCTGTTTTTT.

This chain links TRBV7-9 with TRBJ2-7; D unclear. Germline loops: CDR1 SEHNR, CDR2 FQNEAQ (reference sequence). The CDR3 is 12 amino acids. With 1 base removed from V and 3 bases from J, the gap between germline ends came to 4 bases. The CDR3 is CASSLDLYEQYV. The CDR3 DNA follows: TGTGCCAGCAGCTTAGACCTCTACGAGCAGTACGTC.

J is TRBJ2-3 and V is TRBV20-1, with D unclear. The V end lost 3 bases, the J end lost 4 bases, and 14 bases lay between the germline ends. Germline values: CDR1 DFQATT, CDR2 SNEGSKA (reference sequence). The CDR3 spans 14 residues. CDR3 DNA: TGCAGTGCTAGGAGCCCCCAAAGGGCAGATACGCAGTATTTT. This codes for CSARSPQRADTQYF.

The genes are TRBV15 and TRBJ2-3, with D possibly matching TRBD1 (5 bases). Looked up from germline, CDR1 is LNHNV and CDR2 is YYDKDF (reference sequence). The length of the CDR3 is 15 residues. Trimming stripped 0 bases from V and 3 bases from J, with 10 bases between. The DNA of the CDR3 is TGTGCCACCAGCAGAGATGCGACAGAGACAGATACGCAGTATTTT. Protein product: CATSRDATETDTQYF.